Each of the 21 T cell receptor beta chains below was sequenced from the same sample in a study of cytomegalovirus exposure and HLA in healthy donors. This table comes from immunoSEQ multiplex PCR, and its TCRdb copy is limited to in-frame clones, with some not included. The data contain approximately 120,000 clones, almost 90% of them singletons. The sequenced sample consisted of PBMCs. The source is a woman aged 18-30 years in good health and CMV-seronegative.

The gene calls are TRBV11-3 and TRBJ1-1, with D unresolved. Trimming left V 5 bases short and J 8 bases short, with 15 bases between. The CDR3 has 13 amino acids. From germline, CDR1 is SGHNT and CDR2 YENEEA. The CDR3 loop reads CASSLSPAAEAFF. CDR3 in DNA: TGTGCCAGCAGCCTGTCTCCGGCGGCAGAAGCTTTCTTT. Full variable domain (missing parts from reference TRBV11-3 and TRBJ1-1): EAGVVQSPRYKIIEKKQPVAFWCNPISGHNTLYWYLQNLGQGPELLIRYENEEAVDDSQLPKDRFSAERLKGVDSTLKIQPAELGDSAVYLCASSLSPAAEAFFGQGTRLTVV.

This rearrangement joins TRBV27 to TRBJ2-4, with 9 bases fitting TRBD1. The CDR3 extends over 15 amino acids. V lost 1 base and J lost 4; bases outside the gene matches: 2. Per germline, CDR1 MNHEY and CDR2 SMNVEV (reference sequence). The CDR3 DNA reads as TGTGCCAGCAGTTTATTTGGGACAGGGAAAAACATTCAGTACTTC. Translating it yields CASSLFGTGKNIQYF.

The genes are TRBV7-9 and TRBJ2-7; D is uncertain. V was clipped by 2 bases and J by 2 bases, with 7 bases between them. The CDR3 loop spans 13 amino acids. Germline V gene sequence: CDR1 SEHNR, CDR2 FQNEAQ (reference sequence). CDR3 bases: TGTGCCAGCAGCTTACAGGTGACCTACGAGCAGTACTTC. Translation: CASSLQVTYEQYF.

V is TRBV7-2 and J is TRBJ2-2, with D tentatively TRBD2 (5 bases). This CDR3 is built from 16 residues. The V gene lost 2 bases and the J gene lost 4 bases, with 14 bases spanning the gap. Germline V lookup: CDR1 SGHTA, CDR2 FQGNSA. CDR3 in DNA: TGTGCCAGCAGCTTAAGGCCCCGGGAAAGCACCGGGGAGCTGTTTTTT. Protein sequence: CASSLRPRESTGELFF.

This chain joins TRBV2 and TRBJ2-1; 9 bases match TRBD1. V lost 9 bases and J lost 2; bases outside the gene matches: 8. Germline CDR1 SNHLY, CDR2 FYNNEI. The CDR3 sequence is 15 residues long. For the CDR3, the DNA is TGTGCCAGTTCCGGGACAGGGCTTACCTACAATGAGCAGTTCTTC. Protein sequence: CASSGTGLTYNEQFF.

V and J are TRBV7-9 and TRBJ1-2; perhaps TRBD1 as D (6 bases). Trimming took 5 bases from V and 4 from J, leaving 11 bases between them. The germline CDR1 and CDR2 sequences are SEHNR and FQNEAQ (reference sequence). CDR3 length equals 13 residues. As DNA, the CDR3 is TGTGCCAGCAGCGCGCCAGGGGTCTATGGCTACACCTTC. Translating it yields CASSAPGVYGYTF.

The chain has TRBV7-9 and TRBJ2-7, with D perhaps matching TRBD1 (6 bases). Germline CDR1 is SEHNR and CDR2 is FQNEAQ (reference sequence). Trimming removed 1 base at V and 4 bases at J, with 8 bases between. This CDR3 is 13 amino acids long. The CDR3 is CASSLDRVYEQYF. DNA of the CDR3: TGTGCCAGCAGCTTAGACAGGGTTTACGAGCAGTACTTC.

The chain employs TRBV5-5 and TRBJ1-2; D unclear. The length of the CDR3 is 13 residues. The V gene's germline CDR1 is SGHKS and CDR2 YYEKEE (reference sequence). Trimming took off 4 bases at V and 4 bases at J, with 11 bases between the two ends. CDR3 sequence (DNA): TGTGCCAGCAGCCTTGAGGCCCCCTATGGCTACACCTTC. The encoded protein is CASSLEAPYGYTF.

The chain uses TRBV6-1 and TRBJ1-5; D is unclear. V lost 8 bases to trimming and J lost 0 bases, with 8 bases between them. This CDR3 contains 13 residues. From germline, CDR1 is MNHNS and CDR2 SASEGT. The CDR3 sequence: CASLLNSNQPQHF. Here the CDR3 DNA reads TGTGCCAGCTTACTGAATAGCAATCAGCCCCAGCATTTT.

The CDR3 DNA reads TGTGCCAGCAGCGACCCTCTAGCGGAGATTTACAATGAGCAGTTCTTC. It specifies CASSDPLAEIYNEQFF. The chain employs TRBV9 and TRBJ2-1; 7 bases are a match to TRBD2. V gave up 3 bases and J gave up 4 bases; unmatched junction bases: 10. CDR3 length equals 16 residues. From germline, CDR1 is SGDLS and CDR2 YYNGEE.

This clone turned up a few times. The V call is TRBV6-4, the J call TRBJ1-6; 9 nucleotides match TRBD1. The length of the CDR3 is 15 residues. In germline, CDR1 is MRHNA, CDR2 SNTAGT. V dropped 0 bases and J dropped 6; count of bases not matched to a gene: 0. CDR3 bases: TGTGCCAGCAGTGACTCGACAGGGGGTAATTCACCCCTCCACTTT. This gives the protein CASSDSTGGNSPLHF.

The chain combines TRBV28 with TRBJ1-5; D may be TRBD1 (5 bases). The germline V gene encodes CDR1 MDHEN and CDR2 SYDVKM. The CDR3 runs 15 residues. Deletions cut 7 bases from V and 5 bases from J, with 18 bases between. CDR3 coding DNA: TGTGCCAGCACTTTGGACGGGGGAGGGCATCAGCCCCAGCATTTT. It is translated as CASTLDGGGHQPQHF.

The chain has TRBV15 and TRBJ2-7, with 7 bases that match TRBD2. CDR3 length: 15 residues. Trimming took 3 bases from V and 3 from J; bases not matched to a gene: 8. Germline CDR1 and CDR2: LNHNV and YYDKDF (reference sequence). CDR3: CATSSSAGGFYEQYF. The CDR3 region has the DNA TGTGCCACCAGCAGCAGCGCCGGGGGGTTCTACGAGCAGTACTTC.

The CDR3 spells CASRAGGEVDTQYF. CDR3 DNA: TGTGCTAGTCGAGCGGGAGGTGAGGTAGATACGCAGTATTTT. This chain connects TRBV12-5 to TRBJ2-3; TRBD2 aligns across 9 bases. CDR1 and CDR2 (germline): LGHNT, FRNRAP. V dropped 8 bases and J dropped 5; count of bases not matched to a gene: 8. CDR3 size: 14 residues.

This chain uses TRBV4-3 with TRBJ1-5; 7 nucleotides line up with TRBD1. The germline V gene encodes CDR1 LGHNA and CDR2 YSLEER. This CDR3 region has 15 residues. V was clipped by 1 base and J by 5 bases; unmatched bases: 5. For the CDR3, the DNA is TGCGCCAGCAGCCAAGGAACAGGGGTGGATCAGCCCCAGCATTTT. Its protein product is CASSQGTGVDQPQHF.

J is TRBJ2-1 and V is TRBV6-1; D perhaps matches TRBD1 (6 bases). The CDR3 runs to 15 residues. The V and J ends lost 11 bases and 0 bases respectively, with 17 bases between them. The V gene's germline CDR1 is MNHNS and CDR2 SASEGT. CDR3 residues: CARAGEQGSYNEQFF. CDR3 nucleotides: TGTGCCCGAGCAGGGGAACAGGGCTCCTACAATGAGCAGTTCTTC.

This chain joins TRBV9 and TRBJ2-7; D ambiguous. This CDR3 comprises 13 residues. With 0 bases removed from V and 2 bases from J, the gap between germline ends came to 6 bases. Germline-derived CDR1 and CDR2 are SGDLS and YYNGEE. The CDR3 nucleotides read TGTGCCAGCAGCGTAGACGGTACCTACGAGCAGTACTTC. Its translation: CASSVDGTYEQYF.

The chain carries TRBV4-1 and TRBJ2-7; D is perhaps TRBD2 (6 bases). V dropped 0 bases and J dropped 6 bases, with 12 bases sitting between them. CDR3 length: 14 residues. Germline CDR1 reads MGHRA; CDR2 reads YSYEKL. The CDR3: CASSQDEAGFEQYF. CDR3 sequence (DNA): TGCGCCAGCAGCCAAGACGAGGCGGGATTCGAGCAGTACTTC.

The chain employs TRBV4-3 and TRBJ2-5; 11 nucleotides line up with TRBD2. The CDR3 is 19 amino acids. V shed 1 base, J shed 3 bases, and the junction held 13 bases outside the gene matches. CDR1 and CDR2 from the germline V gene are LGHNA and YSLEER. The chain's CDR3 is CASSQVNELAGAGEETQYF. The CDR3 bases are TGCGCCAGCAGCCAAGTAAACGAACTAGCGGGAGCGGGGGAAGAGACCCAGTACTTC.

The rearrangement uses TRBV7-9 and TRBJ1-2; D might be TRBD1 (5 bases). The CDR3 extends over 13 amino acids. The V end lost 3 bases, the J end lost 8 bases, and 13 bases lay between the germline ends. The germline V gene has CDR1 SEHNR and CDR2 FQNEAQ (reference sequence). The CDR3 is CASSFWATEGYTF. The CDR3 nucleotides read TGTGCCAGCAGCTTCTGGGCGACAGAAGGCTACACCTTC. The variable domain in full, with the rest retrieved from reference TRBV7-9 and TRBJ1-2, is DTGVSQNPRHKITKRGQNVTFRCDPISEHNRLYWYRQTLGQGPEFLTYFQNEAQLEKSRLLSDRFSAERPKGSFSTLEIQRTEQGDSAMYLCASSFWATEGYTFGSGTRLTVV.

This chain links TRBV6-1 with TRBJ1-5; maybe TRBD1 (5 bases). Looked up from germline, CDR1 is MNHNS and CDR2 is SASEGT. The CDR3 length is 17 residues. V lost 0 bases, J lost 3 bases, and 15 bases lay in between. CDR3 amino acids: CASSEAGWQGNNQPQHF. The DNA of the CDR3 is TGTGCCAGCAGTGAAGCGGGCTGGCAGGGAAACAATCAGCCCCAGCATTTT.